Shown below are 8 T cell receptor beta chains from a single sample sequenced in a study of blood T cells in healthy people across ages. Combining a sample-barcoded 5' primer with a J-beta primer mix, a second PCR ran for roughly 6 to 12 cycles. TCRdb ran MiXCR on the 5' RACE reads and lists one entry per CDR3 protein. Altogether around 2 million distinct CDR3 sequences are present, 30% to 40% being singletons, with the ten largest covering more than 20%. The sequencing sample was made of blood. The receptors shown here come from a human donor in good health.

This clonotype was counted only a few times. The rearrangement uses TRBV20-1 and TRBJ2-1; D remains ambiguous. The CDR3 runs to 14 residues. Germline V CDR1 and CDR2: DFQATT, SNEGSKA (reference sequence). V was pared by 5 bases and J by 6 bases, with 17 bases between. The CDR3 spells CSAPLGTHSNEQFF. CDR3 nucleotide sequence: TGCAGTGCTCCCCTAGGTACCCATAGCAATGAGCAGTTCTTC.

The chain links TRBV9 to TRBJ1-1; possible D gene TRBD1, 6 bases. Germline loops: CDR1 SGDLS, CDR2 YYNGEE. Trimming removed 5 bases from V and 3 bases from J, with 17 bases in between. The CDR3 sequence is 15 residues long. The CDR3 here is CASSVMEGGYTEAFF. The CDR3, as DNA: TGTGCCAGCAGTGTAATGGAGGGGGGGTACACTGAAGCTTTCTTT.

This sequence joins TRBV2 and TRBJ1-4; D is unclear. This CDR3 has 14 amino acids. The ends were cut back, 8 bases at V and 0 bases at J, with 10 bases in the middle. The germline gives CDR1 SNHLY, CDR2 FYNNEI. CDR3 amino acids: CASYQRATNEKLFF. The CDR3 DNA reads as TGTGCCAGCTACCAGAGAGCAACTAATGAAAAACTGTTTTTT.

The chain has TRBV3-1 and TRBJ1-1; D might be TRBD1 (5 bases). Trimming cost V 4 bases and J 1 base, with 16 bases left between them. Germline CDR1 reads LGHDT; CDR2 reads YNNKEL (reference sequence). CDR3 length: 16 amino acids. CDR3 loop: CASSPRSGGGNTEAFF. CDR3 sequence (DNA): TGTGCCAGCAGCCCAAGATCCGGTGGGGGGAACACTGAAGCTTTCTTT.

This chain links TRBV29-1 with TRBJ2-5; TRBD1 agrees at 9 bases. The germline gives CDR1 SQVTM, CDR2 ANQGSEA. This CDR3 comprises 13 residues. V trimming: 8 bases; J trimming: 4 bases; junction bases outside the gene matches: 8. CDR3 DNA sequence: TGCAGCATATTGCCGGGACAGGGAGAGACCCAGTACTTC. This encodes CSILPGQGETQYF.

CDR3 region: CASSITGTGKTEAFF. The CDR3 nucleotides are TGTGCCAGCAGCATAACCGGGACAGGCAAAACTGAAGCTTTCTTT. This rearrangement joins TRBV4-2 to TRBJ1-1; TRBD1 matches at 8 bases. The V segment lost 5 bases and the J segment 5 bases; nucleotides outside the gene matches: 10. Germline assignment: CDR1 LGHNA and CDR2 YNFKEQ. This CDR3 region has 15 residues.

Only a few counts were recorded for this clonotype. CDR3 loop: CASSRRTPGIGELFF. The CDR3 DNA is TGTGCCAGCAGCCGGCGGACCCCAGGTATCGGGGAGCTGTTTTTT. The chain couples TRBV7-9 to TRBJ2-2; no clear D. The CDR3 is 15 amino acids. Germline V gene data show CDR1 as SEHNR and CDR2 as FQNEAQ (reference sequence). V lost 5 bases, J lost 7 bases, and 17 bases lay in between.

The rearrangement joins TRBV7-9 to TRBJ1-2, with D uncertain. Trimming pared 1 base from V and 9 bases from J, leaving 9 bases between. CDR1 SEHNR and CDR2 FQNEAQ come from the germline V gene (reference sequence). This CDR3 has 12 residues. CDR3 sequence reads: CASSLDVDSYTF. For the CDR3, the DNA is TGTGCCAGCAGCTTAGATGTCGACAGCTACACCTTC. The full variable domain, its missing parts supplied by reference TRBV7-9 and TRBJ1-2, is DTGVSQNPRHKITKRGQNVTFRCDPISEHNRLYWYRQTLGQGPEFLTYFQNEAQLEKSRLLSDRFSAERPKGSFSTLEIQRTEQGDSAMYLCASSLDVDSYTFGSGTRLTVV.